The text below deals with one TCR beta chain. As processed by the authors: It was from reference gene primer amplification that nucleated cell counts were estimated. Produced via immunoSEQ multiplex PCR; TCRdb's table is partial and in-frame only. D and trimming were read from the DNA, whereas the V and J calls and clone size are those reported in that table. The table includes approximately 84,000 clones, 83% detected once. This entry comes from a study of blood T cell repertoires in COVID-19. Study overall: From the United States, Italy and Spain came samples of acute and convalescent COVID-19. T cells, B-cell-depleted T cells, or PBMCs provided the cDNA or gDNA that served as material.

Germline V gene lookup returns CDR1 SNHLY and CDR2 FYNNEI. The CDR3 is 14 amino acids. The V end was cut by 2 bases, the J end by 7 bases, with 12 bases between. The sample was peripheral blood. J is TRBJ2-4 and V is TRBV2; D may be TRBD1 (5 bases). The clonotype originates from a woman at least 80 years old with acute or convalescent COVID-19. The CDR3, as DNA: TGTGCCAGCAGTGAACACCCAAACAGGAACATTCAGTACTTC. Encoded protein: CASSEHPNRNIQYF.